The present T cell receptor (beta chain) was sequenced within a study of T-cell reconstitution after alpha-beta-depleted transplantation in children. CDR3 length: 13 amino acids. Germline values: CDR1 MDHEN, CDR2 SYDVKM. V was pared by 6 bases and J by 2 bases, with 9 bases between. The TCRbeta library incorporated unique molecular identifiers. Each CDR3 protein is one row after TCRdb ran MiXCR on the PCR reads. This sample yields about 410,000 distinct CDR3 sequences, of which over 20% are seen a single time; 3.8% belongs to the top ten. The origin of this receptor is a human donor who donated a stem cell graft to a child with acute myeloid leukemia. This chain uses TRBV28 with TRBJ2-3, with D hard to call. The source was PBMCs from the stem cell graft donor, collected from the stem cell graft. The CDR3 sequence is CASSTTDTDTQYF. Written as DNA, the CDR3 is TGTGCCAGCAGCACAACAGACACAGATACGCAGTATTTT. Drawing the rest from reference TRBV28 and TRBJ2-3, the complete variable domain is DVKVTQSSRYLVKRTGEKVFLECVQDMDHENMFWYRQDPGLGLRLIYFSYDVKMKEKGDIPEGYSVSREKKERFSLILESASTNQTSMYLCASSTTDTDTQYFGPGTRLTVL.